This TCR beta chain was captured in a study of vaccination effects on CD4 cells after COVID-19. This clone was seen more than once but under ten times. Its antigen is unidentified. Under the ViraFEST assay, PBMC were stimulated with viral peptide pools so that antigen-specific CD4+ T cells expanded. Sequencing was performed afterwards. The culture ran for around ten days before CD4+ T cells were isolated. Either the mRNA-1273 or the BNT162b2 vaccine was given to participants as two doses. IL-2 medium supplanted half the medium on days 3 and 7. Germline CDR1 reads SGDLS; CDR2 reads YYNGEE. V was trimmed by 8 bases and J by 1 base, leaving 14 bases between them. The CDR3 covers 14 residues. Sequencing used immunoSEQ multiplex PCR; TCRdb keeps in-frame clones, though not all of them. The data contain roughly 43,000 clones, 65% to 75% of them singletons.

The sequence came from a human donor who received a COVID-19 vaccine. The sequencing here drew on CD4+ T cells from PBMCs cultured with HCoV-OC43 spike peptides, taken after COVID-19 vaccination. Subset given: HCoV-OC43 spike overlapping peptide pool stimulation. V and J are TRBV9 and TRBJ2-3; D remains unclear. In nucleotides, the CDR3 is TGTGCCAGGGTAGGGTGTTTGGGCACAGATACGCAGTATTTT. This sequence encodes CARVGCLGTDTQYF.